This T cell receptor beta chain appears in the sequencing data of a study of T cells after yellow fever vaccination (dated by TCRdb to the late 2010s). Concerning the study at large: The SMART-Seq v4 Ultra Low Input RNA kit was used to prepare libraries from fractions with low cell numbers. Bulk TCR alpha and beta repertoires were sequenced longitudinally to track T-cell clones before and after primary and booster YFV17D yellow fever vaccination. Two healthy male donors made up the cohort, one aged 18 to 29 years and the other aged 30 to 40 years. Blood was drawn at multiple timepoints before and after primary and secondary immunization, with bulk PBMC replicates and cell subsets isolated.

This clonotype was seen a handful of times. Its target antigen remains unknown. No base qualities exist here, and no much larger clone lies one base off it. The treatment or condition label of this sample denotes: live attenuated yellow fever vaccine strain. At each blood-draw timepoint, two biological replicates of bulk PBMCs were obtained. A standard Ficoll-Paque protocol was used to isolate PBMCs from peripheral blood. TriZol was used to extract RNA from bulk PBMCs, CD4 and CD8 fractions, and dextramer-positive and dextramer-negative fractions. Broad study findings and their caveats: Computational filtering was required because FACS-sorted repertoires could contain abundant contaminating clonotypes from the bulk population. A small share of clonotypes occurred in both CD4 and CD8 compartments, likely arising from convergent recombination. Compared with the primary T-cell response, the secondary T-cell response was weaker but faster, peaking on day 5 rather than day 15. Most clones expanded after primary vaccination were re-detected after the booster (about 96% of CD4 and around nine tenths of CD8), suggesting broad memory maintenance. The study included only a couple of donors, which limits how far the findings can be generalized.

TCR cDNA was synthesized by 5'RACE template switching, through which a universal primer site and unique molecular identifiers were introduced. Priming for cDNA synthesis came from both the TCR alpha and TCR beta constant segments. Library amplification involved two PCR steps, and the second step added sample barcodes and sequencing adapters. Sequencing of the libraries was done on either Illumina HiSeq 2500 (2x100 bp) or NovaSeq (2x150 bp). Turning to the authors' computational methods: Demultiplexing of reads and collapsing into UMI consensus sequences were performed with MIGEC, and V(D)J alignment was carried out with MiXCR. Clonotypes responding to the vaccine were identified with edgeR on replicate PBMC samples, with the criteria of FDR below 0.01 and a log2 fold change above 5 up to day 15. Each bulk clonotype was labeled CD4 or CD8 based on which sequenced repertoire, CD4 or CD8, contained the clonotype at higher abundance. The raw public reads went through TCRdb reprocessing: fastp at Q25, MiXCR clone calling, in-frame beta chains kept. Each entry is one CDR3 protein sequence, shown with its most common DNA and genes. The V and J calls and clone size are TCRdb's, not the authors'. Recorded for this sample are 400,000 to 650,000 distinct CDR3 sequences; about a fifth of them occurred a single time. The ten largest clonotypes hold about 17% of the sample.

V and J are truncated by 0 bases and 2 bases respectively, leaving an intervening sequence of 7 bases. The cysteine opens and the phenylalanine closes a CDR3 of 13 amino acids. Just the 39-base CDR3 DNA is kept, in frame starting at base 1. Based on the germline V gene (reference sequence), the CDR1 and CDR2 sequences are DFQATT and SNEGSKA. The starting material was PBMCs, obtained 20 to 25 days after the first yellow fever vaccination. In this chain, TRBV20-1 is recombined with TRBJ2-5; the D gene lacks a confident call. This sequence was found in a man younger than 35 who received the YFV17D yellow fever vaccine. The nucleotide sequence reads as follows: TGCAGTGCTAGAGATCTCCAGCAAGAGACCCAGTACTTC. Its translation is CSARDLQQETQYF.